These 25 T cell receptor beta chains came from one sample sequenced in a study of Ad26.COV2.S vaccination and SARS-CoV-2 variants (dated by TCRdb to the early 2020s). The treatment or condition label, as the study defines it: about 20 received Ad26.COV2.S at low or high dose, single or two shots; about 5 received placebo; per-sample allocation not given. For vaccine and placebo recipients, repertoires were sequenced using samples collected on day 63 after the first injection. Library prep was done by the immunoSEQ multiplex PCR assay. The table comes from immuneACCESS by way of TCRdb, which keeps in-frame sequences with V and J called. Part of the clones is missing from these tables; in studies checked, under half for an unresolved V gene and the rest for unknown reasons. The sample data list roughly 270,000 clones, and about 90% of these were observed just once. Together, the top ten hold over 2.5% of the sample.

Specimen: peripheral blood, collected in a trial of Ad26.COV2.S vaccine versus placebo. These receptors came from a person aged 18-60 years who received the Ad26.COV2.S COVID-19 vaccine or a placebo.

J is TRBJ1-1 and V is TRBV19; unclear D gene. CDR1 is LNHDA and CDR2 is SQIVND in the germline V gene (reference sequence). Trimming shortened V by 3 bases and J by 1 base, and 9 bases separated the two germline ends. This CDR3 has 14 amino acids. The CDR3 DNA sequence: TGTGCCAGTAGTATGGCGGAAGGGAACACTGAAGCTTTCTTT. It yields the protein CASSMAEGNTEAFF.

This chain connects TRBV4-2 to TRBJ2-2, with a tentative D call TRBD1 (6 bases). CDR1 LGHNA and CDR2 YNFKEQ come from the germline V gene. Deletions cut 1 base from V and 4 bases from J, with 10 bases between. CDR3 length equals 15 residues. CDR3 bases: TGTGCCAGCAGCCAAGTATCAGGGGTCACCGGGGAGCTGTTTTTT. Translation gives CASSQVSGVTGELFF.

The chain has TRBV5-5 and TRBJ2-1; D may correspond to TRBD1 or TRBD2 (5 bases each). The CDR3 consists of 15 residues. In germline, CDR1 is SGHKS, CDR2 YYEKEE (reference sequence). Trimming stripped 1 base from V and 4 bases from J, with 12 bases between. Here the CDR3 reads CASSLPGTVYNEQFF. In nucleotides, the CDR3 is TGTGCCAGCAGCTTGCCCGGGACGGTTTACAATGAGCAGTTCTTC.

CDR3 residues: CASSQGIAEYYEQYF. The CDR3 DNA reads TGTGCCAGCAGCCAAGGGATAGCGGAGTACTACGAGCAGTACTTC. The chain joins TRBV3-1 (or the pseudogene TRBV3-2) to TRBJ2-7; a weak D match, TRBD2 (6 bases). In germline, CDR1 is LGHDT, CDR2 YNNKEL (reference sequence). With 1 base removed from V and 3 bases from J, the gap between germline ends came to 13 bases. The CDR3 runs 15 residues.

This clone was observed a few times. The same CDR3 can be traced to other DNA sequences in this sample. The CDR3 reads CASSLGRAGNQPQHF. DNA of the CDR3: TGTGCCAGCAGCTTGGGCAGGGCTGGCAATCAGCCCCAGCATTTT. The rearrangement uses TRBV11-2 and TRBJ1-5; weak D call: TRBD1 (5 bases). Per the germline V gene, CDR1 is SGHAT and CDR2 is FQNNGV. The V and J ends lost 3 bases and 2 bases respectively, with 11 bases between them. This CDR3 region has 15 residues. Variable domain in full (rest from reference TRBV11-2 and TRBJ1-5): EAGVAQSPRYKIIEKRQSVAFWCNPISGHATLYWYQQILGQGPKLLIQFQNNGVVDDSQLPKDRFSAERLKGVDSTLKIQPAKLEDSAVYLCASSLGRAGNQPQHFGDGTRLSIL.

The genes are TRBV6-2 or TRBV6-3 and TRBJ1-1, with 8 bases identical to TRBD1. The trim removed 6 bases at V and 5 bases at J, leaving 11 bases unmatched. The CDR3 extends over 15 amino acids. Germline lookup yields CDR1 MNHEY and CDR2 SVGEGT. The CDR3 DNA follows: TGTGCCAGCAGCCCCCATAGGACAGGGTCGACTGAAGCTTTCTTT. It is translated as CASSPHRTGSTEAFF.

Concerning this clone itself: Other nucleotide sequences in the sample specify the same CDR3. V is TRBV5-1 and J is TRBJ1-3; D is unclear. From germline, CDR1 is SGHRS and CDR2 YFSETQ. V lost 3 bases and J 2 bases, leaving 0 bases between the germline ends. This CDR3 contains 11 residues. The CDR3 DNA reads as TGCGCCAGCAGCTCTGGAAACACCATATATTTT. This codes for CASSSGNTIYF.

The chain links TRBV5-6 to TRBJ2-7; possible D gene TRBD2, 6 bases. CDR3 length: 13 amino acids. Germline values: CDR1 SGHDT, CDR2 YYEEEE. The germline V and J ends were trimmed by 4 bases and 5 bases, with 13 bases remaining between them. CDR3 bases: TGTGCCAGCAGCCCCTCGGGGGTGCACGAGCAGTACTTC. Translating gives CASSPSGVHEQYF.

V and J are TRBV5-1 and TRBJ2-5, with D unresolved. In germline, CDR1 is SGHRS, CDR2 YFSETQ. The CDR3 contains 14 residues. V was trimmed by 0 bases and J by 7 bases, leaving 13 bases between them. For the CDR3, the DNA is TGCGCCAGCAGCTTGGATCCTATCCCAGCGACCCAGTACTTC. It is translated as CASSLDPIPATQYF.

The DNA for the CDR3 is TGTGCCACCAGCAGCTACTCCCGGACAGGGGGCTATGGCTACACCTTC. This codes for CATSSYSRTGGYGYTF. This chain connects TRBV15 to TRBJ1-2, with 10 nucleotides matching TRBD1. The CDR3 totals 16 residues. Germline V gene lookup returns CDR1 LNHNV and CDR2 YYDKDF (reference sequence). The junction had 8 bases not matched to a gene; V was cut back by 3 bases and J by 4 bases.

The chain recombines TRBV2 with TRBJ1-1; D is possibly TRBD1 (5 bases). The CDR3 loop spans 12 amino acids. V dropped 7 bases and J dropped 5 bases, with 11 bases sitting between them. Germline V gene sequence: CDR1 SNHLY, CDR2 FYNNEI. CDR3 protein: CASTSRGTEAFF. DNA of the CDR3: TGTGCCAGCACAAGTAGGGGTACTGAAGCTTTCTTT.

As regards this clone: Other DNA sequences in this specimen translate into the identical CDR3. V gene TRBV18 combines with J gene TRBJ2-7, with TRBD1 matching over 7 bases. J lost 4 bases, V lost 3 bases, and 3 bases had no gene match. The CDR3 has 13 residues. From germline, CDR1 is KGHSH and CDR2 LQKENI. DNA for the CDR3: TGTGCCAGCTCACCTCGACAGGGATACGAGCAGTACTTC. Its protein is CASSPRQGYEQYF. Using reference TRBV18 and TRBJ2-7 for the parts outside the CDR3, the full variable domain is NAGVMQNPRHLVRRRGQEARLRCSPMKGHSHVYWYRQLPEEGLKFMVYLQKENIIDESGMPKERFSAEFPKEGPSILRIQQVVRGDSAAYFCASSPRQGYEQYFGPGTRLTVT.

The chain recombines TRBV29-1 with TRBJ2-5; D possibly matches TRBD1 or TRBD2 (6 bases each). CDR1 and CDR2 from the germline V gene are SQVTM and ANQGSEA. Trimming took off 7 bases at V and 2 bases at J, with 14 bases between the two ends. This CDR3 is 13 amino acids long. CDR3 DNA: TGCAGCGCAAGACGAGGGGGGCAAGAGACCCAGTACTTC. This gives the protein CSARRGGQETQYF.

The gene calls are TRBV7-3 and TRBJ1-6; the D gene is possibly TRBD1 (5 bases). Germline V gene lookup returns CDR1 SGHTA and CDR2 FQGTGA. This CDR3 comprises 15 residues. Trimming left V 5 bases short and J 7 bases short, with 15 bases between. The CDR3 loop reads CASSTTAQSNSPLHF. CDR3 in DNA: TGTGCCAGCAGCACGACAGCTCAATCGAATTCACCCCTCCACTTT.

The chain has TRBV7-9 and TRBJ1-1; no firm D call. The CDR3 is 12 residues long. Trimming cost V 1 base and J 10 bases, with 10 bases left between them. Germline V gene sequence: CDR1 SEHNR, CDR2 FQNEAQ (reference sequence). Here the CDR3 DNA reads TGTGCCAGCAGCTTAGACTCAAACGGAGCTTTCTTT. Its protein product is CASSLDSNGAFF.

The rearrangement uses TRBV5-1 and TRBJ1-1; D call uncertain. CDR3 length equals 15 residues. The germline CDR1 and CDR2 sequences are SGHRS and YFSETQ. The V and J ends lost 2 bases and 0 bases respectively, with 11 bases between them. CDR3 DNA sequence: TGCGCCAGCAGCTTCGGGCACGGGGTGAACACTGAAGCTTTCTTT. Translation gives CASSFGHGVNTEAFF.

This sequence joins TRBV5-6 and TRBJ2-1; weak D call: TRBD2 (5 bases). Trimming took 1 base from V and 8 from J, leaving 10 bases between them. CDR3 size: 13 residues. Germline V gene lookup returns CDR1 SGHDT and CDR2 YYEEEE. CDR3 sequence reads: CASSLRGGDEQFF. DNA of the CDR3: TGTGCCAGCAGCTTGCGGGGTGGGGATGAGCAGTTCTTC.

The chain uses TRBV7-9 and TRBJ1-1; no clear D. CDR3 size: 12 residues. The germline V gene encodes CDR1 SEHNR and CDR2 FQNEAQ (reference sequence). Trimming removed 7 bases from V and 1 base from J, with 7 bases in between. CDR3 sequence: CASNHGNTEAFF. For the CDR3, the DNA is TGTGCCAGCAACCATGGGAACACTGAAGCTTTCTTT.

J is TRBJ2-1 and V is TRBV12-3 or TRBV12-4, with D perhaps matching TRBD1 (5 bases). The CDR3 is made up of 12 amino acids. Between the trimmed V and J ends, which lost 8 bases and 4 bases, there was a span of 9 bases. The CDR3: CASQGSYNEQFF. The CDR3 region has the DNA TGTGCCAGCCAGGGTTCATACAATGAGCAGTTCTTC.

The V call is TRBV2, the J call TRBJ2-5; D ambiguous. From germline, CDR1 is SNHLY and CDR2 FYNNEI. The CDR3 is 12 amino acids. V was shortened by 4 bases and J by 5 bases, with 8 bases between the two germline ends. The DNA of the CDR3 is TGTGCCAGCAGTGTTAGCCGGGAGACCCAGTACTTC. Translating gives CASSVSRETQYF.

The DNA for the CDR3 is TGTGCCAGCAGCCAGATCCTGGGGGAGCAGTACTTC. It encodes CASSQILGEQYF. This rearrangement joins TRBV27 to TRBJ2-7; D remains ambiguous. Trimming shortened V by 6 bases and J by 7 bases, and 13 bases separated the two germline ends. The V gene's germline CDR1 is MNHEY and CDR2 SMNVEV (reference sequence). The CDR3 totals 12 residues.

The genes are TRBV19 and TRBJ2-1; no firm D call. Trimming took off 3 bases at V and 5 bases at J, with 17 bases between the two ends. CDR3 length: 16 amino acids. The V gene's germline CDR1 is LNHDA and CDR2 SQIVND (reference sequence). The CDR3 loop reads CASSIFGQVGDNEQFF. The CDR3 DNA sequence: TGTGCCAGTAGTATTTTCGGGCAGGTGGGTGACAATGAGCAGTTCTTC. The full variable domain, its missing parts supplied by reference TRBV19 and TRBJ2-1, is DGGITQSPKYLFRKEGQNVTLSCEQNLNHDAMYWYRQDPGQGLRLIYYSQIVNDFQKGDIAEGYSVSREKKESFPLTVTSAQKNPTAFYLCASSIFGQVGDNEQFFGPGTRLTVL.

V usage is TRBV29-1 and J usage is TRBJ2-1; TRBD1 agrees at 8 bases. The CDR3 contains 14 residues. From germline, CDR1 is SQVTM and CDR2 ANQGSEA. After removal of 3 bases from V and 6 bases from J, the junction contained 7 bases not matched to a gene. Written as DNA, the CDR3 is TGCAGCGTTGAGGGGGGACAGGAAATCAATGAGCAGTTCTTC. Residues: CSVEGGQEINEQFF.

The V call is TRBV3-1 (or the pseudogene TRBV3-2), the J call TRBJ1-1, with TRBD1 identical over 10 bases. The CDR3 loop spans 14 amino acids. J was trimmed by 8 bases and V by 4 bases; bases with no gene match: 7. Germline-derived CDR1 and CDR2 are LGHDT and YNNKEL (reference sequence). Written as DNA, the CDR3 is TGTGCCAGCAGCCCCCGGGACAGGGGCCCGGAAGCTTTCTTT. This codes for CASSPRDRGPEAFF.

This chain links TRBV2 with TRBJ2-1; D is possibly TRBD2 (6 bases). Germline V gene sequence: CDR1 SNHLY, CDR2 FYNNEI. The CDR3 has 11 amino acids. The V and J ends lost 7 bases and 8 bases respectively, with 9 bases between them. Here the CDR3 reads CASTWGDEQFF. DNA for the CDR3: TGTGCCAGCACTTGGGGGGATGAGCAGTTCTTC.